The entry that follows covers one T cell receptor (beta chain) sequence. The antigen this receptor binds is unknown. Qualities for individual bases were not recorded, and no much larger clone is one base off. The intended sense of this specimen's time point label: after neoadjuvant nivolumab, at surgical resection. Patients had been newly diagnosed with stage II-IVA oral cavity squamous cell carcinoma, and no prior systemic or radiation treatment had been given to the patients. The cohort was composed of patients with HPV-negative, locally advanced oral cavity squamous cell carcinoma. Peripheral blood mononuclear cells were analyzed directly and were not maintained or expanded in culture. Samples came from a longitudinal correlative study of a single-arm phase II trial of neoadjuvant nivolumab in oral cavity squamous cell carcinoma. Subject-matched pre- and post-treatment PBMCs and tumors from three responders and three non-responders underwent genomic DNA-based TCRbeta sequencing. Peripheral blood mononuclear cells were collected before nivolumab treatment and again after treatment, at the time of surgery. The Maxwell RSC DNA from Cells kit was used to isolate genomic DNA from PBMCs.

Germline trimming: 5 bases from V, 8 bases from J; junction bases outside gene matches: 8. The CDR3 starts with the cysteine, ends with the phenylalanine, and has 13 residues. The kept DNA is CDR3 alone, 39 bases in frame from the first base. Via the germline V gene (reference sequence), CDR1 is SEHNR and CDR2 FQNEAQ. The entry originates in a study of neoadjuvant anti-PD-1 for oral cavity cancer (dated by TCRdb to the early 2020s). Regarding the complete study: Patients mostly received three to four biweekly doses of nivolumab at 3 mg/kg before curative-intent surgical resection. A fourth nivolumab dose was given around day 43 to patients without progression, and definitive surgical resection was performed in those patients on days 50-56. The parent correlative cohort included approximately 13 patients, with an approximately 35% response rate. Under RECIST 1.1, patients with complete response, partial response or stable disease were classed as responders, and patients with progression were classed as non-responders.

For deep sequencing, PBMC libraries mostly used around 0.45 ug of input genomic DNA, with six replicates for each sample. The immunoSEQ hsTCRbeta kit was used to prepare TCRbeta libraries, following the manufacturer's instructions. The completed libraries were mixed into a single pool at 3 nM, then sequenced with an Illumina NovaSeq 6000 S4 flow cell. Under the source paper's analysis protocol: The immunoSEQ Analyzer was used for raw data preprocessing and quality control. The analysis was restricted to productive rearrangements, with each unique CDR3 amino acid sequence defining a clonotype. Repertoire clonality was estimated as the Gini-Simpson index, which was computed with the R package tcR. Gini indices were compared with Student's t test, and associations with tumor size change were assessed by Pearson correlation. In its TCRdb copy, this immuneACCESS table keeps in-frame sequences only and misses some clones. Where compared with another copy, unresolved V genes explain less than half of these, and the others have no known cause. From that table come the V and J calls and clone size; the DNA was used to work out D and trimming. Present in this sample are 65,000 to 70,000 clones, around 85% of which were seen just once. 2.5% to 3% of the sample lies in the top ten.

On the study overall, not on this receptor specifically: The TCR analyses had only a few patients in each response group, and the authors called for validation in larger cohorts. Within PBMCs, T cell clonality (Gini index) was significantly higher in non-responders than responders after neoadjuvant nivolumab. A higher pretreatment blood Treg/Th17 ratio correlated with both higher pretreatment blood TCRbeta clonality and lower post-treatment tumor TCRbeta clonality.

The sequence joins TRBV7-9 to TRBJ1-2, and 7 junction bases match TRBD1. The receptor was isolated from a person aged 40 to 85 with oral cavity squamous cell carcinoma. The material sequenced was PBMCs, taken after nivolumab (anti-PD-1) treatment. The nucleotide sequence reads TGTGCCAGCAGCACCTACCGAGGGGGCGGCTACACCTTC. Protein translation: CASSTYRGGGYTF.